These T cell receptor beta chains were read from a single sample in a study of T cells in Graves' hyperthyroidism and ophthalmopathy. MiXCR was run by TCRdb on the multiplex PCR reads, yielding one entry per CDR3 protein. This table has more than 300,000 distinct CDR3 sequences, 17% appearing once. The sequenced material came from blood. These receptors all stem from a woman in her thirties with Graves' hyperthyroidism that later progressed to Graves' ophthalmopathy. Both conserved end residues are part of each CDR3. D genes are given only for firm matches. Rows give clone size only sometimes, using once, few, many, or a class for an expanded clone.

>TRBD2|NA|TRBJ2-7|TRBV12-3/TRBV12-4
TGTGCCAGCTCGGGACTAGCGGGAACGACCTACGAGCAGTACTTC
CASSGLAGTTYEQYF
>TRBD1|many|TRBJ1-2|TRBV12-3/TRBV12-4
TGTGCCAGCAGTTCCAAGGGAGGGACAGGGGGCAATGGCTACACCTTC
CASSSKGGTGGNGYTF
>TRBD2|once|TRBJ2-1|TRBV28
TGTGCCAGCAGCCGGGGGGACCACTCCTACAATGAGCAGTTCTTC
CASSRGDHSYNEQFF
>NA|many|TRBJ1-5|TRBV20-1
TGCAGTGCCGGGGAATCTCAACAGCCCCAGCATTTT
CSAGESQQPQHF
>TRBD1|NA|TRBJ1-1|TRBV19
TGTGCCAGTTTTATTACAGGGGGCGCACCTGAAGCTTTCTTT
CASFITGGAPEAFF
>NA|many|TRBJ2-7|TRBV29-1
TGCAGCGTTACAGGTTTAGGCGAGCAGTACTTC
CSVTGLGEQYF
>NA|NA|TRBJ2-7|TRBV6-2/TRBV6-3
TGTGCCTCAAAAAGGGGGGTCCTAGGCTCCTACGAGCAGTACTTC
CASKRGVLGSYEQYF
>NA|few|TRBJ1-2|TRBV19
TGTGCCAGTAGTACACCTGGGGCCTGGTATGGCTACACCTTC
CASSTPGAWYGYTF
>NA|NA|TRBJ2-1|TRBV12-3/TRBV12-4
TGTGCCAGCAGTTCCATACCTCATACCGTAAATGAGCAGTTCTTC
CASSSIPHTVNEQFF
>NA|many|TRBJ1-5|TRBV19
TGTGCCAGTAATCAGCATTATAGCAATCAGCCCCAGCATTTT
CASNQHYSNQPQHF
>NA|many|TRBJ1-5|TRBV19
TGTGCCAGTAGTATGCAGGGCACCCAGCCCCAGCATTTT
CASSMQGTQPQHF